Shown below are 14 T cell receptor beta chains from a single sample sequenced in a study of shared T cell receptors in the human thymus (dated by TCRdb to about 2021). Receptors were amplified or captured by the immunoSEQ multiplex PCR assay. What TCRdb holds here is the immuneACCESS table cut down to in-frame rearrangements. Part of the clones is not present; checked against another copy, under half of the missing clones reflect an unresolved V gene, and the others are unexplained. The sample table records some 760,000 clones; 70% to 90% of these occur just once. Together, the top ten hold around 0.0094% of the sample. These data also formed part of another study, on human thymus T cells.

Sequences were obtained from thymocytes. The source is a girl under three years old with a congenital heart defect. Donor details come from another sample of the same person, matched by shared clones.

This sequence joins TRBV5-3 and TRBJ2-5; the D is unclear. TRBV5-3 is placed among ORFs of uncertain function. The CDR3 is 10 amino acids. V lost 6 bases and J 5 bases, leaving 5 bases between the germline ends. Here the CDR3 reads CARTRETQYF. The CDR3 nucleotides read TGTGCCAGAACCCGGGAGACCCAGTACTTC.

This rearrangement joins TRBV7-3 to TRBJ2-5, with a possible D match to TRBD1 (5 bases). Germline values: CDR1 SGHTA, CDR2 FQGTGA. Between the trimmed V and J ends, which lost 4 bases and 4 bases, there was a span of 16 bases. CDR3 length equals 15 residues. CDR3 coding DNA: TGTGCCAGCAGCTCTAGTGGCAGGGTTAGAGAGACCCAGTACTTC. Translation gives CASSSSGRVRETQYF.

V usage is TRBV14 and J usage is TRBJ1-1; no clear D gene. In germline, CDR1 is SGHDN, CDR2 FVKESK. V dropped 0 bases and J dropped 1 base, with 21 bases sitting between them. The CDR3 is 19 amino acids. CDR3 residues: CASSQEDSPNSPQNTEAFF. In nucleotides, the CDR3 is TGTGCCAGCAGCCAAGAAGATAGCCCAAACTCCCCCCAGAACACTGAAGCTTTCTTT. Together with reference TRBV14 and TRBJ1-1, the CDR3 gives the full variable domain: EAGVTQFPSHSVIEKGQTVTLRCDPISGHDNLYWYRRVMGKEIKFLLHFVKESKQDESGMPNNRFLAERTGGTYSTLKVQPAELEDSGVYFCASSQEDSPNSPQNTEAFFGQGTRLTVV.

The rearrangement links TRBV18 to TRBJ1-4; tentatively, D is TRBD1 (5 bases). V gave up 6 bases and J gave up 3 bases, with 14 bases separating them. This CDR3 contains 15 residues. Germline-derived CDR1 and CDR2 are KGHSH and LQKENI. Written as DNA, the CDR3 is TGTGCCAGCTCGCGGGTCGGGGGATCTAATGAAAAACTGTTTTTT. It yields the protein CASSRVGGSNEKLFF.

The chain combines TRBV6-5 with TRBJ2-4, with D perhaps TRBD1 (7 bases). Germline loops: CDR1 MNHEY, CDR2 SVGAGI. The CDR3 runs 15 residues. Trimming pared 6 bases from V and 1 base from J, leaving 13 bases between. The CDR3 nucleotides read TGTGCCAGCAGGACCCCAGGGGGGGCCAAAAACATTCAGTACTTC. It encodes CASRTPGGAKNIQYF.

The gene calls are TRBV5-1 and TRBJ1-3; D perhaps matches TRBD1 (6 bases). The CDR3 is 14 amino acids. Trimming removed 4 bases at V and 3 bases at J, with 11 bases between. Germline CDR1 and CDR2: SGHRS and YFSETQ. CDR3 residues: CASSVQGFGNTIYF. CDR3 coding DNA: TGCGCCAGCAGCGTACAGGGATTTGGAAACACCATATATTTT.

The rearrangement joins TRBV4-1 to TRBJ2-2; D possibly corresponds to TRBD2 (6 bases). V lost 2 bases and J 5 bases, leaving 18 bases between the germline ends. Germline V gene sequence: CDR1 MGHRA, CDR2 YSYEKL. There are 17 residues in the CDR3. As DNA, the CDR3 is TGCGCCAGCAGCCAATCCATTCGGGGGTCGAGGACCGGGGAGCTGTTTTTT. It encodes CASSQSIRGSRTGELFF.

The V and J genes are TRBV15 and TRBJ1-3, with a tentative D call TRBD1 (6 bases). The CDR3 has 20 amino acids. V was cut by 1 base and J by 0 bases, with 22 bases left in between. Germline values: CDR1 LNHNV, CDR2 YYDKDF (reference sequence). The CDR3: CATSRADRLPPGDSGNTIYF. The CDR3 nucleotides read TGTGCCACCAGCAGAGCCGACAGGTTACCGCCTGGGGACTCTGGAAACACCATATATTTT. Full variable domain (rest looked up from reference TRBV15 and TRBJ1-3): DAMVIQNPRYQVTQFGKPVTLSCSQTLNHNVMYWYQQKSSQAPKLLFHYYDKDFNNEADTPDNFQSRRPNTSFCFLDIRSPGLGDTAMYLCATSRADRLPPGDSGNTIYFGEGSWLTVV.

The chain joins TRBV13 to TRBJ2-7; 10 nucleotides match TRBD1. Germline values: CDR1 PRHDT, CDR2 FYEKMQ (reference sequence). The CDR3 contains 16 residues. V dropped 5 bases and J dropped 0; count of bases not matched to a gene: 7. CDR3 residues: CASSGTGQGVSYEQYF. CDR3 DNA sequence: TGTGCCAGCAGCGGAACCGGACAGGGGGTCTCCTACGAGCAGTACTTC.

CDR3 DNA sequence: TGCGCCAGCAGCTCCCTCAGGGGGTCTCTCACTGAAGCTTTCTTT. As protein: CASSSLRGSLTEAFF. The genes are TRBV5-1 and TRBJ1-1; 7 positions match TRBD1. This CDR3 is 15 amino acids long. The ends lost 3 bases at V and 4 bases at J; junction bases unmatched: 9. Germline V CDR1 and CDR2: SGHRS, YFSETQ.

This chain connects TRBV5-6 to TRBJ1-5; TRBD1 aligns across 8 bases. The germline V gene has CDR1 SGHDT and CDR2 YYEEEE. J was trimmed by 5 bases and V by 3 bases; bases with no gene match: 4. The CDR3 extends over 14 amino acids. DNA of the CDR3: TGTGCCAGCAGCTCAGGGGGCGGAGATCAGCCCCAGCATTTT. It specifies CASSSGGGDQPQHF.

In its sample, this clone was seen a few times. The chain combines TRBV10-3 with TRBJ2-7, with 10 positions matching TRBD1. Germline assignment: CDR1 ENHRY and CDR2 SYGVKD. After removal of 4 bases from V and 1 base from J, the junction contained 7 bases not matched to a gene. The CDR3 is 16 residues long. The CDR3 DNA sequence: TGTGCCATCAGTGTGCCGGGACAGGGGTTTTCCTACGAGCAGTACTTC. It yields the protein CAISVPGQGFSYEQYF.

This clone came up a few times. The chain's CDR3 is CASSLDMNTEAFF. CDR3 coding DNA: TGTGCCAGCAGTTTGGACATGAACACTGAAGCTTTCTTT. The chain employs TRBV28 and TRBJ1-1; TRBD1 is a possible D gene (5 bases). Per the germline V gene, CDR1 is MDHEN and CDR2 is SYDVKM. Trimming removed 3 bases from V and 0 bases from J, with 5 bases in between. There are 13 residues in the CDR3.

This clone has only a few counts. This CDR3 reads CASSYYSPGTYEQYF. In DNA, the CDR3 is TGTGCCAGCAGTTACTATTCCCCAGGGACCTACGAGCAGTACTTC. J is TRBJ2-7 and V is TRBV6-5; D may be TRBD1 (5 bases). The CDR3 totals 15 residues. Germline V gene sequence: CDR1 MNHEY, CDR2 SVGAGI. The V and J ends lost 1 base and 2 bases respectively, with 12 bases between them.